This entry concerns a single T cell receptor beta chain. Its antigen is unidentified. From germline, CDR1 is MNHEY and CDR2 SVGAGI. V lost 8 bases to trimming and J lost 6 bases, with 12 bases between them. CDR3 length: 12 residues. The sample originates from a study of cytomegalovirus exposure and HLA in healthy donors. Each donor was healthy, and each was a bone marrow donor. The PCR ran on 60 Vbeta and 13 Jbeta primers. Sequencing was performed with immunoSEQ multiplex PCR; in TCRdb, only in-frame clones are kept and a portion is missing. This sample has approximately 140,000 clones, with around 75% found just once. Findings and caveats of the study: The authors later found most CMV-associated TCR beta chains appeared HLA-restricted. The authors judged a highly shared variant cluster likely a sequencing artifact.

The V and J genes are TRBV6-5 and TRBJ2-3; possible D gene TRBD1, 6 bases. The sequence derives from a human donor in good health. The sample taken for sequencing was PBMCs. CDR3 coding DNA: TGTGCCAGCGGTAGACAGGCTGATACGCAGTATTTT. Amino acid sequence: CASGRQADTQYF.